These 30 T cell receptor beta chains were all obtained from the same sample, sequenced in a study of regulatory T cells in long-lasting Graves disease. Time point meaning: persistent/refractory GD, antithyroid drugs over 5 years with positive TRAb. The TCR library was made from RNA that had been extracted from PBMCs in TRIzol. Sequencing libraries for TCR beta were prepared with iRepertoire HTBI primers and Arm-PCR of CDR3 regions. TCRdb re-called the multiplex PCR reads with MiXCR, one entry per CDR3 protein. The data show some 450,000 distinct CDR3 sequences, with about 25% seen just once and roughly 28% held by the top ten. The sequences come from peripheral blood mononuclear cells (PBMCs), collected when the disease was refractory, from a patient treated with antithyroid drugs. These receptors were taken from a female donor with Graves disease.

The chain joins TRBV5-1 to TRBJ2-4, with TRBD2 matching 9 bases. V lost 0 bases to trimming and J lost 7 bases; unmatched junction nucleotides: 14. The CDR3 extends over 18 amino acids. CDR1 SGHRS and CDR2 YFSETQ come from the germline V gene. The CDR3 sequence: CASSLGPIAGERRNIQYF. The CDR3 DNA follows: TGCGCCAGCAGCTTGGGACCCATAGCGGGAGAGCGTAGGAACATTCAGTACTTC.

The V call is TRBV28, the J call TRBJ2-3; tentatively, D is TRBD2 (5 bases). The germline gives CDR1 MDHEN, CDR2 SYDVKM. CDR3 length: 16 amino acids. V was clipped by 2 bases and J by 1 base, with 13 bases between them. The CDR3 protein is CASSLPPSPGTDTQYF. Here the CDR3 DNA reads TGTGCCAGCAGTTTACCCCCTAGCCCTGGCACAGATACGCAGTATTTT.

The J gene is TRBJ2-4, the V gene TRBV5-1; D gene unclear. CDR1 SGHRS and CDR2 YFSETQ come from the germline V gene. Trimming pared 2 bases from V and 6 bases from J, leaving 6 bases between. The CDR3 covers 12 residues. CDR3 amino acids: CASSLDGNIQYF. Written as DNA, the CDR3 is TGCGCCAGCAGCTTAGACGGAAACATTCAGTACTTC.

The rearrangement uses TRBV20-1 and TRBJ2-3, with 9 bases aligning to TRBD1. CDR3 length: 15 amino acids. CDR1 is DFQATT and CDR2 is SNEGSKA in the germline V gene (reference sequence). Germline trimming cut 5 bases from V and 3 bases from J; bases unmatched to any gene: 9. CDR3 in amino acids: CSARPGQGFTDTQYF. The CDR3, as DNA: TGCAGTGCTCGTCCGGGACAGGGCTTTACAGATACGCAGTATTTT.

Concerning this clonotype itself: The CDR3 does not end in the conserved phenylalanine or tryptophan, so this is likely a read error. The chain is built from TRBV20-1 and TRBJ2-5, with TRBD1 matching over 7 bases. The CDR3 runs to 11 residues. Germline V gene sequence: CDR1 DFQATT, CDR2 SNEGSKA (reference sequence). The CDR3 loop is CSRQGGETQYL. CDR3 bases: TGCAGCCGACAGGGTGGAGAGACCCAGTACCTC.

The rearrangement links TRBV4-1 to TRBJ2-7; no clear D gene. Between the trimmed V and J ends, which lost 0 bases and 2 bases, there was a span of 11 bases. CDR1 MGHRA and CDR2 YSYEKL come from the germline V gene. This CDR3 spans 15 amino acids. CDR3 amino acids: CASSQDQVSTYEQYF. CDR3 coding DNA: TGCGCCAGCAGCCAAGATCAAGTCTCAACCTACGAGCAGTACTTC.

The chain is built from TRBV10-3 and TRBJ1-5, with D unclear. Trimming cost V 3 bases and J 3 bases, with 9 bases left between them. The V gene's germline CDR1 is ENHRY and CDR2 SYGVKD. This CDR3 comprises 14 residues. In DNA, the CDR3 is TGTGCCATCAGTGATCGGGAAACCAATCAGCCCCAGCATTTT. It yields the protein CAISDRETNQPQHF.

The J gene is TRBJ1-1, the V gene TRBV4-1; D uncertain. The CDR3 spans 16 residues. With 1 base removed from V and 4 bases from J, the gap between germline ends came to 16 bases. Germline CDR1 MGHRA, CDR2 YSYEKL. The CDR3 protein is CASSQAPTVTSTEAFF. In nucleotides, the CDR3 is TGCGCCAGCAGCCAAGCCCCCACCGTCACCTCCACTGAAGCTTTCTTT.

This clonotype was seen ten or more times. The CDR3 coding sequence is TGCAGTGCCATCAGCTTAGGGGACAGGGATTCCCAAGAGACCCAGTACTTC. As protein: CSAISLGDRDSQETQYF. The chain carries TRBV20-1 and TRBJ2-5, with 9 positions matching TRBD1. There are 17 residues in the CDR3. CDR1 and CDR2 (germline): DFQATT, SNEGSKA (reference sequence). Trimming took 6 bases from V and 1 from J; bases not matched to a gene: 15.

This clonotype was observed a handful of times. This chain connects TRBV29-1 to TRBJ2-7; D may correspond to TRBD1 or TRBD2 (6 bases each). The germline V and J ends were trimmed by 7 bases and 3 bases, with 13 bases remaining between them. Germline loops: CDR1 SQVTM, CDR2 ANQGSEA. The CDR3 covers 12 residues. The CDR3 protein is CSATKGGYEQYF. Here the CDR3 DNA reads TGCAGCGCCACAAAGGGGGGCTACGAGCAGTACTTC.

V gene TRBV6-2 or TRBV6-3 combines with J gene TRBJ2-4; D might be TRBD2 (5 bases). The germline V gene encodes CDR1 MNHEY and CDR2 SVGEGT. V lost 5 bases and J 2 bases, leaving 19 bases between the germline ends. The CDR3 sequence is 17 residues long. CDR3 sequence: CASSRDPGLLTKNIQYF. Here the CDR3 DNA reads TGTGCCAGCAGTCGCGACCCGGGATTACTAACCAAAAACATTCAGTACTTC.

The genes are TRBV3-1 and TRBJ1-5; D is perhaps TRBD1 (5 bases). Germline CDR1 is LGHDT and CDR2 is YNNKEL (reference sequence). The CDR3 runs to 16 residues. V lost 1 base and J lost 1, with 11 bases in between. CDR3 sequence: CASSQGGPGSNQPQHF. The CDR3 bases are TGTGCCAGCAGCCAAGGGGGACCCGGCAGCAATCAGCCCCAGCATTTT. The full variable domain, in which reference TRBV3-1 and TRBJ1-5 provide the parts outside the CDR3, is DTAVSQTPKYLVTQMGNDKSIKCEQNLGHDTMYWYKQDSKKFLKIMFSYNNKELIINETVPNRFSPKSPDKAHLNLHINSLELGDSAVYFCASSQGGPGSNQPQHFGDGTRLSIL.

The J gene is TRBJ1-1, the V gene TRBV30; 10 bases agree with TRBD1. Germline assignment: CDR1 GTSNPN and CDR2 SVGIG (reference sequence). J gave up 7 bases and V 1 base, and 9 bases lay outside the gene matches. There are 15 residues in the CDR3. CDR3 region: CAWSEIRDRGFEAFF. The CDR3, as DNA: TGTGCCTGGAGTGAAATTAGGGACAGGGGATTTGAAGCTTTCTTT.

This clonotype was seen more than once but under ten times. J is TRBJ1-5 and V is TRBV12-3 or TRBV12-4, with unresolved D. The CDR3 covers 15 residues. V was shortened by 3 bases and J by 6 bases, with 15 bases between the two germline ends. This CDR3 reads CASSLGRGRVQPQHF. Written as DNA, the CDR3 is TGTGCCAGCAGTTTGGGTCGAGGCCGTGTTCAGCCCCAGCATTTT.

CDR3 protein: CSAGGLAEGQYF. As DNA, the CDR3 is TGCAGTGCTGGGGGACTAGCGGAGGGGCAGTACTTC. The chain has TRBV20-1 and TRBJ2-7; 11 bases map to TRBD2. Germline CDR1 and CDR2: DFQATT and SNEGSKA (reference sequence). This CDR3 is built from 12 residues. V was clipped by 5 bases and J by 9 bases; unmatched bases: 6.

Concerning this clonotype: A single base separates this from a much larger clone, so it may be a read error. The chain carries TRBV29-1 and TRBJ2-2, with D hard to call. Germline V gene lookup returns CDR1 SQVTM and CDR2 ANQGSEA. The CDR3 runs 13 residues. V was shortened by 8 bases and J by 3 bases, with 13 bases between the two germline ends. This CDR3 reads CSIGTTDTGELFF. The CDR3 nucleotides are TGCAGCATTGGCACCACCGACACCGGGGAGCTGTTTTTT.

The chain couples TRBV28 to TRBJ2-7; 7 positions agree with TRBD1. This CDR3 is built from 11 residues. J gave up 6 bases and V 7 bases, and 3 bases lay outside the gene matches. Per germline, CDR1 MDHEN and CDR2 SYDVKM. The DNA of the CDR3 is TGTGCCAGCACCCCAGGGGGCGAGCAGTACTTC. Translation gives CASTPGGEQYF. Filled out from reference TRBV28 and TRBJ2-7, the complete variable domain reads DVKVTQSSRYLVKRTGEKVFLECVQDMDHENMFWYRQDPGLGLRLIYFSYDVKMKEKGDIPEGYSVSREKKERFSLILESASTNQTSMYLCASTPGGEQYFGPGTRLTVT.

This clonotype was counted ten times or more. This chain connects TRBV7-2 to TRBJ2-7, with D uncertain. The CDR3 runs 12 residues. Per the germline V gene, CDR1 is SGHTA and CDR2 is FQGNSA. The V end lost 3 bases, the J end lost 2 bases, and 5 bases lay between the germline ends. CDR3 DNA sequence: TGTGCCAGCAGCTTTCTAGCCTACGAGCAGTACTTC. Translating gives CASSFLAYEQYF.

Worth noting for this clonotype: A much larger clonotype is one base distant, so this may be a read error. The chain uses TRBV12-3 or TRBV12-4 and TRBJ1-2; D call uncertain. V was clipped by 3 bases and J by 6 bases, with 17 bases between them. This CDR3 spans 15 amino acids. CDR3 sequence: CASSFGQPGYNGYTF. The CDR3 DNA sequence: TGTGCCAGCAGTTTCGGTCAGCCGGGCTACAATGGCTACACCTTC.

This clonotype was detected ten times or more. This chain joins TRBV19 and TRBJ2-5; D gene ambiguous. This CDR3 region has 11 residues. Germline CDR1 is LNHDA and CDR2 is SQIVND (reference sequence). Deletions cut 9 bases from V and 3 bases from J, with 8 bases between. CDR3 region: CASSVKETQYF. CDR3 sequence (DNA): TGTGCCAGCAGCGTAAAAGAGACCCAGTACTTC.

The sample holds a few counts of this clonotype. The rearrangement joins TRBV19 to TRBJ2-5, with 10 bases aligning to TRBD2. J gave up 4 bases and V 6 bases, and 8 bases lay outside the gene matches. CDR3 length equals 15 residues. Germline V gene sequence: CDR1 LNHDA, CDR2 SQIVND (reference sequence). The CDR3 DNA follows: TGTGCCAGTAGATCCCCAGCGGGAGGGCCAGAGACCCAGTACTTC. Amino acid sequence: CASRSPAGGPETQYF.

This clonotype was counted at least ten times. CDR3 protein: CASSAPGLGYEQYF. The CDR3 bases are TGTGCCAGCAGTGCGCCGGGACTAGGATACGAGCAGTACTTC. V usage is TRBV6-1 and J usage is TRBJ2-7, with TRBD2 matching 8 bases. Losses at the gene ends were 4 bases for V and 4 bases for J; bases not matched to a gene: 6. This CDR3 comprises 14 residues. CDR1 and CDR2 from the germline V gene are MNHNS and SASEGT.

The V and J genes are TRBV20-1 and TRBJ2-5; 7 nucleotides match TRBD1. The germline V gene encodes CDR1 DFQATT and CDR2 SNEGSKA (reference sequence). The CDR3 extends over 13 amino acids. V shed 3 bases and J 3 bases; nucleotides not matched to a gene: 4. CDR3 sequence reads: CSASGTDEETQYF. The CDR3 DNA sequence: TGCAGTGCTAGCGGGACAGATGAAGAGACCCAGTACTTC.

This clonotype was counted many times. The chain's CDR3 is CASSERLAGGGELFF. DNA of the CDR3: TGTGCCAGCAGTGAACGGCTAGCGGGAGGCGGGGAGCTGTTTTTT. V and J are TRBV6-1 and TRBJ2-2; TRBD2 aligns across 11 bases. Germline loops: CDR1 MNHNS, CDR2 SASEGT. The CDR3 is 15 residues long. V gave up 2 bases and J gave up 7 bases; unmatched junction bases: 3.

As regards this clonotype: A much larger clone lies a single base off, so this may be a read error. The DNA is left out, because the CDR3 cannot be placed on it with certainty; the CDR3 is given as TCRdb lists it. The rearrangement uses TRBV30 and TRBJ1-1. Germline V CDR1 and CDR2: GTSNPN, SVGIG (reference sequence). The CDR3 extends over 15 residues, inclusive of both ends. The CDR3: CAWSVLVGLGTEALF.

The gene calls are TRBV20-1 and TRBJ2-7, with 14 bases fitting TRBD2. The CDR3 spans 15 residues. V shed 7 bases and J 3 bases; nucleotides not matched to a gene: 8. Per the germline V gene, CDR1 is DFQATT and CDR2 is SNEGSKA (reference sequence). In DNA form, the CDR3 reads TGCAGTGTTAGGGGGACTAGCGGGAGCATCTACGAGCAGTACTTC. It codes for CSVRGTSGSIYEQYF.

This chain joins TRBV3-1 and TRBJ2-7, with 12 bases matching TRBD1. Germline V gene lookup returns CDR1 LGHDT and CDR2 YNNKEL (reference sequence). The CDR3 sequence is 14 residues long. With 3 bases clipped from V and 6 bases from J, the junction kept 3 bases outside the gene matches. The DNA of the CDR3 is TGTGCCAGCAGCCAGGGACAGGGGGCGCTCGAGCAGTACTTC. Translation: CASSQGQGALEQYF.

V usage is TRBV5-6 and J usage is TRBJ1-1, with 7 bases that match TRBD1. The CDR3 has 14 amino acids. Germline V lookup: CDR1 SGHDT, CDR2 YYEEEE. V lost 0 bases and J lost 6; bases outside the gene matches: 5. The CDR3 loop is CASSLGSQGSEAFF. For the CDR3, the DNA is TGTGCCAGCAGCTTGGGGTCACAGGGGTCTGAAGCTTTCTTT.

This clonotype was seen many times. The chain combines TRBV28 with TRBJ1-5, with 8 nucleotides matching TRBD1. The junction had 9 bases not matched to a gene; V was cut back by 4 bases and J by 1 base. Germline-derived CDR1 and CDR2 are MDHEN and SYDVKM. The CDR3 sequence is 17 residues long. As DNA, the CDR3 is TGTGCCAGCAGTTCCTCTCAGGGGGCGACGAGCAATCAGCCCCAGCATTTT. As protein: CASSSSQGATSNQPQHF.

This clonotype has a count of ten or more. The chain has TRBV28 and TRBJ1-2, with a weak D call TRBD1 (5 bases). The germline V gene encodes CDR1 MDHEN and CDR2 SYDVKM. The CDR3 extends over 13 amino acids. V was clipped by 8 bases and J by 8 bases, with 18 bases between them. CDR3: CASGVNLGEGYTF. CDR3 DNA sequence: TGTGCCAGCGGGGTCAACCTGGGGGAGGGCTACACCTTC.